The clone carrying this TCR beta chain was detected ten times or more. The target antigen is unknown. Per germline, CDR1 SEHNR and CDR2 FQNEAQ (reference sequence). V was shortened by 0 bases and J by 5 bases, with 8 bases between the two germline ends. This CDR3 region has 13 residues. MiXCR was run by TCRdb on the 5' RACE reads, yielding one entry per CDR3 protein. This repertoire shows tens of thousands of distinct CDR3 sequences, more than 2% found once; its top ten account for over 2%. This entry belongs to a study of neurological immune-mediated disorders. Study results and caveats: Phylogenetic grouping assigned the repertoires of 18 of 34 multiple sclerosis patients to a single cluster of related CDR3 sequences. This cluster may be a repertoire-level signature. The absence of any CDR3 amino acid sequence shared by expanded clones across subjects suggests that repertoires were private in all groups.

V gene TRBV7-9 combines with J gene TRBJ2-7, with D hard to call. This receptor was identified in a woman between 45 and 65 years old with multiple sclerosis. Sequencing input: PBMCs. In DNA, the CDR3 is TGTGCCAGCAGCTTAGCGGGCTCTCACGAGCAGTACTTC. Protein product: CASSLAGSHEQYF.